This T cell receptor (beta chain) was profiled in a study of cytomegalovirus exposure and HLA in healthy donors. On the study more broadly: The use of the same platform for the 95 to 150 validation repertoires and the roughly 670 first-cohort repertoires was reported by a later analysis.

Produced via immunoSEQ multiplex PCR; TCRdb's table is partial and in-frame only. This sample yields about 98,000 clones, of which about 90% are seen a single time; 6.3% belongs to the top ten. Source material: PBMCs. This TCR came from a man in his late teens or twenties in good health and CMV-seropositive.

The CDR3 bases are TGTGCCAGCAGCTTCATGGTTGGGGGGTGGCCTGACTATGGCTACACCTTC. Its translation is CASSFMVGGWPDYGYTF. The rearrangement uses TRBV7-2 and TRBJ1-2, with a tentative D call TRBD1 (5 bases). Germline values: CDR1 SGHTA, CDR2 FQGNSA. The ends were cut back, 3 bases at V and 3 bases at J, with 20 bases in the middle. The CDR3 extends over 17 amino acids.